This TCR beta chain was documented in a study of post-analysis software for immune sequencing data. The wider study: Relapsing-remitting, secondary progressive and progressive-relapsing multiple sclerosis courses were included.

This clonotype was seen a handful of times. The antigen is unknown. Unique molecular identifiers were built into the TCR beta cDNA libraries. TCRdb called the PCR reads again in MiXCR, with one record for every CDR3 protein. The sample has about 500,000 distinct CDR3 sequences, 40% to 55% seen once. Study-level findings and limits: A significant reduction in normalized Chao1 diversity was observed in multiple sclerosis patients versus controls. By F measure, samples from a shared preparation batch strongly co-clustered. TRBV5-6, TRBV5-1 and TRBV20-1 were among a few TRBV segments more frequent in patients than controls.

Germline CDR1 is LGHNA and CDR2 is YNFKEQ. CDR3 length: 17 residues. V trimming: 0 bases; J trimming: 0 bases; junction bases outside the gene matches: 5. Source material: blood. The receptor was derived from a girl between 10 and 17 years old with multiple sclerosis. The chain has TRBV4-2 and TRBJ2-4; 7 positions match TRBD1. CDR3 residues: CASSQEGTALAKNIQYF. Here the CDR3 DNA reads TGTGCCAGCAGCCAAGAAGGGACAGCTCTAGCCAAAAACATTCAGTACTTC.